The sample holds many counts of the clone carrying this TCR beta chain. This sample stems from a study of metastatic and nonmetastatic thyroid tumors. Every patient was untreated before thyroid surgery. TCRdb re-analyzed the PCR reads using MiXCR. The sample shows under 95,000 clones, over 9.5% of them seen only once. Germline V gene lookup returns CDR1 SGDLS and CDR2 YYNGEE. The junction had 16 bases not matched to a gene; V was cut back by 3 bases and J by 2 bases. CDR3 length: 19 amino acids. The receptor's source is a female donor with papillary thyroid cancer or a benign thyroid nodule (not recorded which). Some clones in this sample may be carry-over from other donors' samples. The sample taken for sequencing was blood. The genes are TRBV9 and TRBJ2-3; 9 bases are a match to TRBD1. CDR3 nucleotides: TGTGCCAGCAGCGCCACTTACTCCCCCGGGACAGGGCCCACAGATACGCAGTATTTT. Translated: CASSATYSPGTGPTDTQYF.